This record concerns one T cell receptor beta chain sequence. Its antigen is still unknown. When less than 12 days of culture had elapsed, CD4+ T cells were isolated. This record belongs to a study of vaccination effects on CD4 cells after COVID-19. The wider study: Specimens were obtained from a couple of convalescent patients 16 days and one week prior to vaccination. Findings and limits, study-wide: Marked contraction was observed in infection-induced and vaccine-induced clones late after vaccination.

V lost 4 bases and J lost 8; bases outside the gene matches: 7. The CDR3 runs 13 residues. Germline V gene lookup returns CDR1 LGHDT and CDR2 YNNKEL (reference sequence). Assay: immunoSEQ multiplex PCR; the TCRdb copy retains only in-frame clones and omits some. The sample shows approximately 60,000 clones, approximately 78% of them seen only once. The specimen comprised CD4+ T cells from PBMCs cultured without peptide, sampled before COVID-19 vaccination. The receptor was isolated from a human donor who had a prior SARS-CoV-2 infection. The V call is TRBV3-1 (or the pseudogene TRBV3-2), the J call TRBJ2-7, with 8 bases fitting TRBD2. The CDR3 region has the DNA TGTGCCAGCAGCCCCGGGACTAGTGTAAAGCAGTACTTC. Its translation: CASSPGTSVKQYF.